Below, 9 T cell receptor beta chains from the same sample are listed, as sequenced in a study of cytomegalovirus exposure and HLA in healthy donors. Primers: 60 Vbeta forward and 13 Jbeta reverse. Measured with immunoSEQ multiplex PCR; TCRdb has only the in-frame clones, and not every one. Found here are some 130,000 clones, about four fifths of them singletons; the top ten hold approximately 4.8%. The source material was PBMCs. The receptors were gathered from a man aged 30-40 years in good health.

The J gene is TRBJ2-3, the V gene TRBV7-3; 8 nucleotides align to TRBD1. The CDR3 length is 16 residues. The V segment lost 5 bases and the J segment 3 bases; nucleotides outside the gene matches: 10. Germline CDR1 reads SGHTA; CDR2 reads FQGTGA. The CDR3 spells CASSPSDRGGTDTQYF. Written as DNA, the CDR3 is TGTGCCAGCAGCCCCAGTGACAGGGGCGGTACAGATACGCAGTATTTT. The variable domain in full, completed from reference TRBV7-3 and TRBJ2-3, reads GAGVSQTPSNKVTEKGKYVELRCDPISGHTALYWYRQSLGQGPEFLIYFQGTGAADDSGLPNDRFFAVRPEGSVSTLKIQRTERGDSAVYLCASSPSDRGGTDTQYFGPGTRLTVL.

This chain links TRBV6-6 with TRBJ2-2, with a possible D match to TRBD2 (6 bases). Looked up from germline, CDR1 is MNHNY and CDR2 is SVGAGI (reference sequence). Trimming left V 6 bases short and J 1 base short, with 12 bases between. This CDR3 comprises 15 residues. CDR3 amino acids: CASSTGTLNTGELFF. CDR3 DNA: TGTGCCAGCAGCACCGGGACTCTGAACACCGGGGAGCTGTTTTTT.

The chain combines TRBV29-1 with TRBJ2-7, with D maybe TRBD1 (6 bases). This CDR3 contains 13 residues. Trimming left V 6 bases short and J 2 bases short, with 14 bases between. CDR1 SQVTM and CDR2 ANQGSEA come from the germline V gene. The CDR3 sequence: CSVATGVTYEQYF. CDR3 DNA sequence: TGCAGCGTAGCGACAGGCGTAACCTACGAGCAGTACTTC.

This chain uses TRBV18 with TRBJ2-7; 8 bases match TRBD2. V shed 4 bases and J 2 bases; nucleotides not matched to a gene: 4. The length of the CDR3 is 14 residues. Per the germline V gene, CDR1 is KGHSH and CDR2 is LQKENI. DNA of the CDR3: TGTGCCAGCTCACTCAGCGGGAGTCCCTACGAGCAGTACTTC. Residues: CASSLSGSPYEQYF.

The chain couples TRBV11-1 to TRBJ1-2; a possible D gene is TRBD1 (5 bases). Germline CDR1 is SGHAT and CDR2 is FQDESV (reference sequence). V lost 5 bases to trimming and J lost 4 bases, with 14 bases between them. The length of the CDR3 is 14 residues. The CDR3 reads CASSHRGVGYGYTF. The CDR3 DNA follows: TGTGCCAGCAGCCACCGGGGGGTAGGCTATGGCTACACCTTC. Combining the CDR3 with reference TRBV11-1 and TRBJ1-2 gives the whole variable domain EAEVAQSPRYKITEKSQAVAFWCDPISGHATLYWYRQILGQGPELLVQFQDESVVDDSQLPKDRFSAERLKGVDSTLKIQPAELGDSAMYLCASSHRGVGYGYTFGSGTRLTVV.

The chain carries TRBV21-1 and TRBJ2-1; TRBD2 is the table's D call and was not checked against the DNA. TRBV21-1 is noted as a pseudogene. The CDR3 runs to 16 residues. CDR3 loop: CASSNQPSGRSNEQFF. DNA for the CDR3: TGTGCCAGCAGCAATCAGCCTAGCGGGAGGTCCAATGAGCAGTTCTTC.

The chain employs TRBV6-5 and TRBJ1-3; possibly TRBD1 for D (5 bases). The CDR3 spans 15 residues. Germline CDR1 MNHEY, CDR2 SVGAGI. Deletions cut 6 bases from V and 0 bases from J, with 12 bases between. CDR3 DNA sequence: TGTGCCAGCAGCCCCGACAGTTTCTCTGGAAACACCATATATTTT. Translated: CASSPDSFSGNTIYF.

The chain links TRBV6-5 to TRBJ1-2; 9 positions agree with TRBD1. The CDR3 contains 10 residues. Germline-derived CDR1 and CDR2 are MNHEY and SVGAGI. V gave up 8 bases and J gave up 8 bases; unmatched junction bases: 0. The CDR3 bases are TGTGCCAGCGGGACAGGGGGCTACACCTTC. Translating it yields CASGTGGYTF.

The chain carries TRBV6-6 and TRBJ2-7; 10 nucleotides align to TRBD2. The CDR3 consists of 15 residues. Germline V CDR1 and CDR2: MNHNY, SVGAGI (reference sequence). The ends lost 2 bases at V and 2 bases at J; junction bases unmatched: 3. CDR3 DNA: TGTGCCAGCAGTTACCCCACTAGCGGGACCTACGAGCAGTACTTC. Translation: CASSYPTSGTYEQYF.